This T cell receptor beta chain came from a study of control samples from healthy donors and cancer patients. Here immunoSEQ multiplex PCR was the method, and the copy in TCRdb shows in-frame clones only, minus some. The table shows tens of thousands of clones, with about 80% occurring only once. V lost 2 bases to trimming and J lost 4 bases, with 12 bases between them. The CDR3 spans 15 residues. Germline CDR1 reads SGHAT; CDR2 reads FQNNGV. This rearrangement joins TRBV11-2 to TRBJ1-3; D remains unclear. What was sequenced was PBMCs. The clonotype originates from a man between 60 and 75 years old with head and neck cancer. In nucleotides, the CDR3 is TGTGCCAGCAGCTTATATCTGGGATCAGGAAACACCATATATTTT. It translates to CASSLYLGSGNTIYF.